Presented here are 16 T cell receptor beta chains from one specimen sequenced in a study of T cells and Merkel cell carcinoma outcomes. The table came from immunoSEQ multiplex PCR; TCRdb's copy has only in-frame clones and leaves some out. The table includes 510 or so clones, around 87% detected once. Source material: tumor tissue from Merkel cell carcinoma. Receptors originate from a human donor with Merkel cell carcinoma.

The rearrangement joins TRBV30 to TRBJ2-2; 8 positions agree with TRBD1. V was clipped by 5 bases and J by 6 bases; unmatched bases: 8. Germline V gene lookup returns CDR1 GTSNPN and CDR2 SVGIG (reference sequence). CDR3 length: 14 amino acids. CDR3 amino acids: CAWGRGPNAGELFF. The CDR3 DNA reads as TGTGCCTGGGGCAGGGGGCCCAACGCCGGGGAGCTGTTTTTT. Drawing the rest from reference TRBV30 and TRBJ2-2, the complete variable domain is SQTIHQWPATLVQPVGSPLSLECTVEGTSNPNLYWYRQAAGRGLQLLFYSVGIGQISSEVPQNLSASRPQDRQFILSSKKLLLSDSGFYLCAWGRGPNAGELFFGEGSRLTVL.

This clone has a handful of counts. V and J are TRBV27 and TRBJ2-7, with unresolved D. The germline V gene has CDR1 MNHEY and CDR2 SMNVEV (reference sequence). The CDR3 spans 14 residues. V was clipped by 3 bases and J by 0 bases, with 9 bases between them. The CDR3 loop is CASSLQESSYEQYF. In DNA, the CDR3 is TGTGCCAGCAGTTTGCAGGAGAGCTCCTACGAGCAGTACTTC.

The chain is built from TRBV5-1 and TRBJ2-7; a weak D match, TRBD2 (5 bases). Trimming took 7 bases from V and 3 from J, leaving 11 bases between them. Germline CDR1 reads SGHRS; CDR2 reads YFSETQ. The CDR3 is 12 residues long. In nucleotides, the CDR3 is TGCGCCAGCCGGGAAAGTTTCTACGAGCAGTACTTC. It specifies CASRESFYEQYF.

V gene TRBV7-2 combines with J gene TRBJ1-5; tentatively, D is TRBD1 (5 bases). Trimming shortened V by 3 bases and J by 4 bases, and 10 bases separated the two germline ends. This CDR3 contains 14 residues. Germline V gene sequence: CDR1 SGHTA, CDR2 FQGNSA. This CDR3 is CASSFSGANQPQHF. CDR3 nucleotides: TGTGCCAGCAGCTTTTCCGGGGCAAATCAGCCCCAGCATTTT.

This chain links TRBV4-3 with TRBJ1-3; TRBD1 might be the D (6 bases). CDR1 is LGHNA, CDR2 YSLEER, per germline. Trimming left V 0 bases short and J 0 bases short, with 9 bases between. This CDR3 is built from 16 residues. The CDR3 sequence: CASSQDTGTSGNTIYF. In DNA, the CDR3 is TGCGCCAGCAGCCAAGATACAGGGACCTCTGGAAACACCATATATTTT.

This clone turned up a few times. The sample holds other DNA sequences that translate to the same CDR3. V is TRBV29-1 and J is TRBJ2-2; TRBD1 might be the D (5 bases). The V gene lost 4 bases and the J gene lost 3 bases, with 12 bases spanning the gap. This CDR3 has 14 residues. The germline V gene has CDR1 SQVTM and CDR2 ANQGSEA. CDR3 in DNA: TGCAGCGTTGGTCTGACAGCACACACCGGGGAGCTGTTTTTT. Translated, it gives CSVGLTAHTGELFF.

The V call is TRBV2, the J call TRBJ1-2; D unresolved. The V and J ends lost 6 bases and 7 bases respectively, with 18 bases between them. The germline V gene encodes CDR1 SNHLY and CDR2 FYNNEI. The CDR3 loop spans 14 amino acids. CDR3 DNA sequence: TGTGCCAGCAGGGTAACACAGTCCCTCGGTGGCTACACCTTC. Residues: CASRVTQSLGGYTF.

The DNA of the CDR3 is TGTGCCAGTCGTCCCCATAGCGGGGGTGATACCGGGGAGCTGTTTTTT. Translated, it gives CASRPHSGGDTGELFF. The chain recombines TRBV19 with TRBJ2-2; TRBD2 aligns across 9 bases. The germline gives CDR1 LNHDA, CDR2 SQIVND (reference sequence). The CDR3 has 16 amino acids. Unmatched junction bases numbered 12, after V lost 8 bases and J lost 5 bases.

Comments on this clone: At one end, the junction sequence differs from germline, possibly due to a read error. The V call is TRBV2, the J call TRBJ2-1, with D perhaps matching TRBD2 (6 bases). Looked up from germline, CDR1 is SNHLY and CDR2 is FYNNEI. The CDR3 runs 14 residues. Here the CDR3 reads CTSSAAGSGLEQFF. The CDR3, as DNA: TGTACCAGTTCAGCGGCGGGCAGCGGGTTGGAGCAGTTCTTC.

V gene TRBV5-1 combines with J gene TRBJ2-1; 7 bases map to TRBD2. CDR1 is SGHRS, CDR2 YFSETQ, per germline. The CDR3 extends over 16 amino acids. V trimming: 2 bases; J trimming: 6 bases; junction bases outside the gene matches: 11. This CDR3 reads CASSLPRDYSGNEQFF. Written as DNA, the CDR3 is TGCGCCAGCAGCTTACCCCGGGACTATAGCGGCAATGAGCAGTTCTTC.

J is TRBJ2-3 and V is TRBV18, with D possibly TRBD2 on 5 matching bases. There are 16 residues in the CDR3. CDR1 KGHSH and CDR2 LQKENI come from the germline V gene. The V gene lost 3 bases and the J gene lost 2 bases, with 15 bases spanning the gap. CDR3 nucleotide sequence: TGTGCCAGCTCACCCGCGGGCTACCTCTACACAGATACGCAGTATTTT. Protein sequence: CASSPAGYLYTDTQYF.

The chain couples TRBV7-6 to TRBJ2-1; D gene ambiguous. Trimming shortened V by 0 bases and J by 0 bases, and 6 bases separated the two germline ends. From germline, CDR1 is SGHVS and CDR2 FNYEAQ. The CDR3 is 15 amino acids. This CDR3 is CASSLALSSYNEQFF. CDR3 DNA: TGTGCCAGCAGCTTAGCTCTGAGCTCCTACAATGAGCAGTTCTTC.

The J gene is TRBJ1-1, the V gene TRBV7-2, with a possible D match to TRBD1 (6 bases). The V gene lost 8 bases and the J gene lost 13 bases, with 14 bases spanning the gap. CDR1 is SGHTA, CDR2 FQGNSA, per germline. The CDR3 totals 10 residues. In DNA, the CDR3 is TGTGCCAGCGGCAGACAGGCGGGTTTCTTT. It translates to CASGRQAGFF.

The J gene is TRBJ2-1, the V gene TRBV27; a possible D gene is TRBD2 (6 bases). The CDR3 loop spans 16 amino acids. The germline CDR1 and CDR2 sequences are MNHEY and SMNVEV (reference sequence). Trimming removed 0 bases from V and 13 bases from J, with 22 bases in between. The CDR3 DNA is TGTGCCAGCAGTTTATCGTGGGCGGGATCCTCCCACGAACAGTTCTTC. Translated, it gives CASSLSWAGSSHEQFF.

This chain links TRBV4-1 with TRBJ1-2, with unresolved D. Germline loops: CDR1 MGHRA, CDR2 YSYEKL. Trimming took 0 bases from V and 3 from J, leaving 14 bases between them. The CDR3 covers 16 residues. CDR3 nucleotide sequence: TGCGCCAGCAGCCAAGAAGCCAGGCCATTAGACTATGGCTACACCTTC. Translated, it gives CASSQEARPLDYGYTF.

This clone came up once. One end of the junction does not line up with germline, which may come from a read error. The chain joins TRBV13 to TRBJ2-5; the D gene is possibly TRBD1 (5 bases). The germline V gene encodes CDR1 PRHDT and CDR2 FYEKMQ (reference sequence). This CDR3 spans 11 amino acids. CDR3 sequence reads: CASSLGPGRYF. The CDR3 nucleotides read TGTGCCAGCAGCCTAGGGCCAGGGCGGTACTTC.